The 9 T cell receptor beta chains given below trace back to one sample, sequenced in a study of cytomegalovirus exposure and HLA in healthy donors (dated by TCRdb to 2016 to 2017). The receptor library was made with the immunoSEQ multiplex PCR assay. For the multiplex PCR, a mixture combining 60 forward primers for TCR Vbeta segments and 13 reverse primers for TCR Jbeta segments was used. The source is immuneACCESS, and TCRdb retained only in-frame sequences with V and J called. Part of the clones is not carried over; for the studies checked, unresolved V genes explain less than half of this, and the remainder is unexplained. The sample includes tens of thousands of clones, with 80% observed a single time. The top ten clones comprise nearly 4% of the sample. The material sequenced was PBMCs. The source of these receptors is a woman aged 40-49 years in good health and CMV-seronegative.

This clone appeared a few times. J is TRBJ1-1 and V is TRBV5-6; a possible D gene is TRBD1 (6 bases). Germline V gene lookup returns CDR1 SGHDT and CDR2 YYEEEE. The CDR3 is made up of 12 amino acids. V dropped 6 bases and J dropped 4 bases, with 10 bases sitting between them. The CDR3 DNA reads TGTGCCAGCATGACAGGATTCACTGAAGCTTTCTTT. Protein sequence: CASMTGFTEAFF.

The table lists this clone with a few counts. The chain links TRBV18 to TRBJ2-7, with 7 bases matching TRBD1. This CDR3 has 12 residues. After removal of 4 bases from V and 5 bases from J, the junction contained 2 bases not matched to a gene. In germline, CDR1 is KGHSH, CDR2 LQKENI. The DNA of the CDR3 is TGTGCCAGCTCACAGACAGGGAACGAGCAGTACTTC. It encodes CASSQTGNEQYF.

The gene calls are TRBV29-1 and TRBJ1-2; 7 bases are shared with TRBD1. Per the germline V gene, CDR1 is SQVTM and CDR2 is ANQGSEA. V gave up 2 bases and J gave up 8 bases; unmatched junction bases: 8. This CDR3 is 13 amino acids long. CDR3 loop: CSVERQGGRGYTF. CDR3 nucleotides: TGCAGCGTTGAACGGCAGGGGGGAAGAGGCTACACCTTC.

The chain couples TRBV5-1 to TRBJ2-7; 11 bases agree with TRBD2. The germline V gene encodes CDR1 SGHRS and CDR2 YFSETQ. V lost 4 bases, J lost 3 bases, and 6 bases stayed unmatched. The length of the CDR3 is 15 residues. The CDR3 region is CASSVATSGNYEQYF. CDR3 nucleotide sequence: TGCGCCAGCAGCGTAGCGACTAGCGGGAACTACGAGCAGTACTTC.

The CDR3 region is CANGPGATNEKLFF. In DNA, the CDR3 is TGTGCCAACGGGCCGGGAGCAACTAATGAAAAACTGTTTTTT. The chain is built from TRBV2 and TRBJ1-4; no reliable D call. This CDR3 has 14 residues. The V end was cut by 10 bases, the J end by 0 bases, with 12 bases between. Germline V gene lookup returns CDR1 SNHLY and CDR2 FYNNEI. Supplemented by reference TRBV2 and TRBJ1-4, the full variable domain reads EPEVTQTPSHQVTQMGQEVILRCVPISNHLYFYWYRQILGQKVEFLVSFYNNEISEKSEIFDDQFSVERPDGSNFTLKIRSTKLEDSAMYFCANGPGATNEKLFFGSGTQLSVL.

The table lists this clone with a few counts. V usage is TRBV15 and J usage is TRBJ1-1, with 7 bases lining up with TRBD1. The CDR3 is 18 residues long. Looked up from germline, CDR1 is LNHNV and CDR2 is YYDKDF (reference sequence). V lost 0 bases, J lost 2 bases, and 12 bases stayed unmatched. CDR3 nucleotide sequence: TGTGCCACCAGCAGAGATCTTTACAGCGACAGGGTTAACACTGAAGCTTTCTTT. Its protein product is CATSRDLYSDRVNTEAFF.

In this sample, this clone turned up once. The chain links TRBV7-9 to TRBJ2-1; tentative D call: TRBD1 (5 bases). Trimming removed 2 bases at V and 9 bases at J, with 8 bases between. Germline CDR1 and CDR2: SEHNR and FQNEAQ (reference sequence). This CDR3 is built from 12 residues. The CDR3 sequence: CASSLQGVEQFF. As DNA, the CDR3 is TGTGCCAGCAGCTTACAGGGTGTTGAGCAGTTCTTC.

This clone counts as medium-sized. The chain employs TRBV4-2 and TRBJ2-7; 13 bases agree with TRBD2. This CDR3 has 17 residues. In germline, CDR1 is LGHNA, CDR2 YNFKEQ. J lost 1 base, V lost 0 bases, and 3 bases had no gene match. The CDR3 sequence is CASSQEGGLAGSYEQYF. The CDR3 region has the DNA TGTGCCAGCAGCCAAGAGGGGGGACTAGCGGGATCCTACGAGCAGTACTTC.

The J gene is TRBJ1-1, the V gene TRBV19; weak D call: TRBD1 (6 bases). Germline CDR1 and CDR2: LNHDA and SQIVND (reference sequence). Trimming took 5 bases from V and 2 from J, leaving 12 bases between them. The CDR3 is made up of 14 amino acids. This chain's CDR3 is CASSFGQLNTEAFF. The DNA for the CDR3 is TGTGCCAGTAGTTTTGGACAGTTAAACACTGAAGCTTTCTTT.